This TCR beta chain was identified during a study of Graves' ophthalmopathy and Graves' hyperthyroidism. Looking at the study overall: Peripheral blood was gathered at first diagnosis, ahead of any treatment whatsoever.

This clonotype has just a few counts. Antigen unknown. The junction differs from germline at one of its ends, possibly a read error. General observations from the study: Blood was where most expanded thyroid clonotypes above 0.001 frequency also turned up. A model of 13 signatures distinguished ophthalmopathy from stable hyperthyroidism at around 90% sensitivity and 81.08% specificity.

The CDR3 contains 14 residues. CDR1 and CDR2 (germline): ENHRY, SYGVKD. Uncontrolled infections, pregnancy, lactation or other autoimmune diseases led to patient exclusion. Amplifying from RNA transcripts, the study obtained TCR beta CDR3 regions. First-round RT-PCR with HTBI primers preceded a second-round multiplex PCR. A single record per CDR3 protein comes from TCRdb applying MiXCR to the multiplex PCR reads. The sample carries over 650,000 distinct CDR3 sequences, 35% to 45% recorded once. Sequences were obtained from peripheral blood. The chain employs TRBV10-3 and TRBJ2-5, with D unresolved. The clonotype comes from an adult man with Graves' ophthalmopathy. CDR3 nucleotide sequence: TGTGCCAGCAGTTGCGGCCAGAACCAAGAGACCCAGTACTTC. It translates to CASSCGQNQETQYF.